The clone carrying this TCR beta chain was counted once. In the study's own analysis: Estimation of nucleated cell counts relied on the amplification of reference gene primers. The table came from immunoSEQ multiplex PCR; TCRdb's copy has only in-frame clones and leaves some out. Clone size and the V and J calls come from that table; the DNA yielded D and trimming. The table has 150,000 to 190,000 clones, roughly four fifths seen once; the top ten hold roughly 3.5%. V lost 2 bases, J lost 7 bases, and 15 bases lay in between. From germline, CDR1 is WNHNN and CDR2 SYGVQD (reference sequence). The CDR3 has 14 residues. The entry originates in a study of blood T cell repertoires in COVID-19. Whole-study context: The United States, Italy and Spain were the sources of the acute and convalescent COVID-19 samples. PBMCs, B-cell-depleted T cells, or T cells were the source of the cDNA or gDNA that made up the material.

Specimen: peripheral blood. This TCR derives from a woman older than 75 with acute or convalescent COVID-19. The J gene is TRBJ2-7, the V gene TRBV10-1, with D perhaps matching TRBD1 (6 bases). Written as DNA, the CDR3 is TGCGCCAGCAGTGAGCCTGGGACATCGAAAGAGCAGTACTTC. This encodes CASSEPGTSKEQYF.